These T cell receptor beta chains were read from a single sample in a study of blood T cells in healthy people across ages. MiXCR was run by TCRdb on the 5' RACE reads, yielding one entry per CDR3 protein. The top ten hold about 21% of the sample, which has around 2 million distinct CDR3 sequences, roughly 43% seen once. Sequencing used blood. These receptors were obtained from a human donor in good health. Each CDR3 is given with its conserved first and last residue. A D gene is named only where the DNA matches it firmly. The listing skips clone size in some rows; elsewhere it reads once, few, many or a size class.

J gene | clone size | V gene | D gene | CDR3 protein | CDR3 DNA
TRBJ2-7 | once | TRBV29-1 | . | CGVEAVGEQYF | TGCGGCGTTGAGGCAGTGGGTGAGCAGTACTTC
TRBJ1-2 | few | TRBV4-3 | . | CASSHRGFGYGYTF | TGCGCCAGCAGCCATCGGGGATTCGGCTATGGCTACACCTTC
TRBJ1-5 | few | TRBV6-2/TRBV6-3 | TRBD1 | CASKLRGQGINQPQHF | TGTGCCAGCAAGCTCCGGGGACAGGGGATCAATCAGCCCCAGCATTTT
TRBJ1-2 | . | TRBV5-1 | . | CASSLVSRENGYTF | TGCGCCAGCAGCTTGGTTTCTAGGGAGAATGGCTACACCTTC
TRBJ1-5 | few | TRBV4-3 | . | CASSQDRGYGQPQHF | TGCGCCAGCAGCCAAGATAGGGGGTATGGTCAGCCCCAGCATTTT
TRBJ2-2 | few | TRBV5-5 | TRBD2 | CASSLSSGGDTGELFF | TGTGCCAGCAGCTTGTCGAGCGGGGGGGATACCGGGGAGCTGTTTTTT
TRBJ2-7 | many | TRBV20-1 | . | CSASPEFEQYF | TGCAGTGCTAGCCCAGAATTCGAGCAGTACTTC
TRBJ1-1 | . | TRBV4-3 | . | CASSQVEGKSEAFF | TGCGCCAGCAGCCAAGTGGAGGGGAAGTCTGAAGCTTTCTTT
TRBJ2-3 | . | TRBV4-1 | TRBD2 | CASSQDRGGPTDTQYF | TGCGCCAGCAGCCAAGACCGGGGGGGGCCCACAGATACGCAGTATTTT
TRBJ1-1 | . | TRBV6-2/TRBV6-3 | . | CASSYFPDGRLNAEAFF | TGTGCCAGCAGTTACTTTCCGGACGGACGATTGAACGCTGAAGCTTTCTTT
TRBJ1-6 | . | TRBV6-2/TRBV6-3 | . | CASSLESGRSNSPLHF | TGTGCCAGCAGCCTCGAGTCCGGGAGAAGTAATTCACCCCTCCACTTT
TRBJ1-1 | . | TRBV7-2 | TRBD1 | CASSSLQGPTEAFF | TGTGCCAGCAGCTCATTACAGGGGCCCACTGAAGCTTTCTTT
TRBJ2-5 | . | TRBV12-3/TRBV12-4 | TRBD2 | CASSFSLAEETQYF | TGTGCCAGCAGTTTCTCACTAGCGGAAGAGACCCAGTACTTC
TRBJ2-5 | once | TRBV7-2 | . | CASSPFEGVLYF | TGTGCCAGCAGCCCCTTCGAGGGGGTGCTGTACTTC
TRBJ1-1 | . | TRBV11-1 | . | CAGSLIESHEAFF | TGTGCCGGCAGCTTAATTGAGTCTCATGAAGCTTTCTTT
TRBJ2-1 | few | TRBV7-2 | . | CASSLAATEGEQFF | TGTGCCAGCAGCTTAGCGGCTACCGAGGGTGAGCAGTTCTTC
TRBJ1-2 | few | TRBV29-1 | TRBD1 | CSVSQGAHGYTF | TGCAGCGTTTCACAGGGGGCTCATGGCTACACCTTC
TRBJ2-1 | . | TRBV11-2 | . | CASSSPGTGTWDEQFF | TGTGCCAGCAGCTCCCCCGGGACCGGTACTTGGGATGAGCAGTTCTTC
TRBJ1-1 | few | TRBV20-1 | . | CSARDPDTAFMNTEAFF | TGCAGTGCTAGAGATCCAGACACCGCCTTCATGAACACTGAAGCTTTCTTT
TRBJ2-1 | . | TRBV6-8 | TRBD1 | CARGDSTGGVNEQFF | TGTGCCAGGGGAGATTCGACAGGGGGTGTCAATGAGCAGTTCTTC
TRBJ1-2 | many | TRBV6-5 | . | CASRYSYGYTF | TGTGCCAGCAGATACAGCTATGGCTACACCTTC
TRBJ1-5 | . | TRBV7-2 | . | CASSLPELDQPQHF | TGTGCCAGCAGCTTACCCGAACTTGATCAGCCCCAGCATTTT
TRBJ2-1 | once | TRBV6-6 | . | CASRPYPEPYNEQFF | TGTGCCAGCAGACCCTACCCCGAACCCTACAATGAGCAGTTCTTC
TRBJ1-2 | . | TRBV6-1 | . | CASSEALKGHDGYTF | TGTGCCAGCAGTGAAGCCCTTAAGGGACATGATGGCTACACCTTC
TRBJ1-2 | few | TRBV7-2 | . | CAGAFLRVDGYTF | TGTGCCGGGGCCTTCCTCAGGGTCGACGGCTACACCTTC
TRBJ2-2 | few | TRBV5-6 | TRBD1 | CASSPPPGTANTGELFF | TGTGCCAGCAGCCCGCCCCCCGGGACAGCGAACACCGGGGAGCTGTTTTTT
TRBJ2-2 | . | TRBV6-4 | TRBD2 | CASSVLAGAGTGELFF | TGTGCCAGCAGTGTACTAGCGGGGGCCGGAACCGGGGAGCTGTTTTTT
TRBJ2-6 | . | TRBV29-1 | . | CSVGGTSDHYGSDVLTF | TGCAGCGTTGGGGGGACGTCCGACCATTATGGGAGCGACGTCCTGACTTTC
TRBJ2-3 | . | TRBV6-4 | . | CASSEGTSDTQYF | TGTGCCAGCAGCGAGGGGACTTCGGATACGCAGTATTTT
TRBJ2-2 | . | TRBV29-1 | . | CSVESGTGELFF | TGCAGCGTTGAATCGGGAACCGGGGAGCTGTTTTTT
TRBJ1-2 | few | TRBV7-3 | . | CASSLWGGRQINYGYTF | TGTGCCAGCAGCTTATGGGGTGGGCGACAGATTAACTATGGCTACACCTTC
TRBJ2-3 | few | TRBV11-2 | . | CASSQQGDYTDTQYF | TGTGCCAGCAGCCAACAGGGGGACTACACAGATACGCAGTATTTT
TRBJ2-1 | few | TRBV7-2 | TRBD1 | CASSSPGQGLYNEQFF | TGTGCCAGCAGCTCCCCGGGACAGGGCCTCTACAATGAGCAGTTCTTC
TRBJ2-3 | few | TRBV29-1 | . | CSVIEWGSDTQYF | TGCAGCGTTATAGAGTGGGGTTCGGATACGCAGTATTTT
TRBJ1-5 | . | TRBV15 | . | CAGGNNQPRHF | TGTGCCGGGGGGAACAATCAGCCCCGGCATTTT
TRBJ2-3 | . | TRBV7-3 | . | CALPDPVTERLTDTQYF | TGTGCCCTACCCGATCCGGTCACAGAGCGCCTCACAGATACGCAGTATTTT
TRBJ2-1 | . | TRBV20-1 | . | CSARYGSYNEQFF | TGCAGTGCTAGATACGGATCCTACAATGAGCAGTTCTTC
TRBJ2-5 | few | TRBV3-1 | . | CASSQKRAQETQYF | TGTGCCAGCAGCCAAAAGCGGGCTCAAGAGACCCAGTACTTC
TRBJ2-2 | . | TRBV5-1 | TRBD2 | CASSLNPGTSGLTGELFF | TGCGCCAGCAGCTTGAATCCCGGGACTAGCGGTCTCACCGGGGAGCTGTTTTTT
TRBJ2-3 | . | TRBV20-1 | TRBD1 | CSAATGTESTDTQYF | TGCAGTGCTGCTACCGGGACAGAGAGCACAGATACGCAGTATTTT
TRBJ2-1 | . | TRBV20-1 | TRBD2 | CSAALMAGGYNEQFF | TGCAGTGCCGCCCTCATGGCGGGGGGTTACAATGAGCAGTTCTTC
TRBJ1-3 | few | TRBV4-3 | . | CASSQVTGDTIYF | TGCGCCAGCAGCCAAGTTACGGGGGACACCATATATTTT
TRBJ1-1 | . | TRBV7-6 | . | CASSSQNEMNTEAFF | TGTGCCAGCAGCTCCCAGAACGAGATGAACACTGAAGCTTTCTTT
TRBJ2-5 | few | TRBV15 | TRBD1 | CATSSLGTGRWETQYF | TGTGCCACCAGCAGCCTCGGGACAGGGAGATGGGAGACCCAGTACTTC
TRBJ2-7 | few | TRBV6-2/TRBV6-3 | . | CASQRREHEQYF | TGTGCCAGCCAGAGGAGGGAGCACGAGCAGTACTTC
TRBJ1-6 | few | TRBV4-2 | TRBD1 | CASSQLGEGGTYNSPLHF | TGTGCCAGCAGCCAACTTGGCGAAGGGGGCACCTATAATTCACCCCTCCACTTT
TRBJ2-3 | few | TRBV24-1 | . | CATSDPSGTSDTQYF | TGTGCCACCAGTGACCCATCCGGGACGTCAGATACGCAGTATTTT
TRBJ1-5 | . | TRBV15 | . | CATSRETRANQPQHF | TGTGCCACCAGCAGAGAAACAAGAGCAAATCAGCCCCAGCATTTT
TRBJ2-7 | . | TRBV7-2 | . | CASSRALGSHEQYF | TGTGCCAGCAGCCGGGCGTTGGGCAGCCACGAGCAGTACTTC
TRBJ2-4 | . | TRBV5-1 | . | CASSLGRGEVNIQYF | TGCGCCAGCAGCTTGGGGCGGGGAGAGGTGAACATTCAGTACTTC
TRBJ1-2 | . | TRBV9 | TRBD1 | CASSPHPGGGYTF | TGTGCCAGCAGTCCTCATCCAGGGGGCGGCTACACCTTC
TRBJ2-5 | . | TRBV4-1 | . | CASSQVFAGGAGETQYF | TGCGCCAGCAGCCAAGTGTTCGCAGGGGGGGCCGGGGAGACCCAGTACTTC
TRBJ1-2 | . | TRBV5-5 | . | CASSLTGLNTF | TGTGCCAGCAGCTTGACAGGGTTGAACACCTTC
TRBJ2-1 | . | TRBV4-1 | . | CASSQEGDLRGNSYNEQFF | TGCGCCAGCAGCCAAGAGGGTGACTTGAGGGGTAACTCCTACAATGAGCAGTTCTTC
TRBJ1-4 | few | TRBV3-1 | TRBD1 | CASSQVGTGDEKLFF | TGTGCCAGCAGCCAAGTGGGGACAGGGGACGAAAAACTGTTTTTT
TRBJ2-7 | . | TRBV29-1 | TRBD1 | CSVEAGQDYEQYF | TGCAGCGTTGAAGCGGGACAGGACTACGAGCAGTACTTC
TRBJ2-7 | few | TRBV2 | TRBD2 | CASTFRAGGGEQYF | TGTGCCAGCACTTTTCGGGCGGGGGGCGGCGAGCAGTACTTC
TRBJ2-5 | few | TRBV29-1 | TRBD1 | CSARTGFGDQYF | TGCAGCGCAAGGACAGGGTTTGGGGACCAGTACTTC
TRBJ2-3 | . | TRBV11-2 | TRBD2 | CASSSSSGGHTDTQYF | TGTGCCAGCAGCTCGTCAAGCGGGGGGCACACAGATACGCAGTATTTT